A single T cell receptor (beta chain) is shown here with its context. Its antigen target is currently unknown. The input lacks base qualities; no much larger clone sits a single base away. Using the deep immunoSEQ assay, multiplex PCR amplified TCR CDR3 regions from genomic DNA. For each cell subset, the extracted genomic DNA was distributed evenly across all wells of several immunoSEQ 96-well plates, and each plate served as one replicate. For sorted subsets, roughly 200 ng of genomic DNA, equivalent to 25,000 to 30,000 T cell genomes, went into each replicate PCR. Purified libraries were quantified with a Qubit 3.0 fluorometer, sized on a Bioanalyzer 2100, and re-quantified with the KAPA Library Quantification kit. A separate single-read 150-cycle Illumina NextSeq 550 flow cell was used to sequence each immunoSEQ 96-well plate. As for the authors' bioinformatics: The immunoSEQ output contained only junctional sequences without quality scores, so filtering could not match that applied to full-length reads. Sequences were annotated with PyIR, a Python wrapper for IgBLAST v1.9, using IMGT germline references to assign V/J genes and CDR3. Any read was removed if the V/J assignment was weak (E-value above 1e-6), the CDR3 was missing, or the read contained stop codons, out-of-frame junctions, or ambiguous translated residues. V3J clonotypes were defined as sequences sharing the same inferred V gene, J gene, and CDR3 amino acid sequence. Percentage overlap between repertoires was computed as shared unique clonotypes divided by the size of the smaller repertoire. Three approaches were used to assess repertoire richness: RTK rarefaction, the Chao1 estimator, and Recon v2.1 estimates of unobserved clonotypes. OLGA was used to compute generation probabilities for all TCRbeta clonotypes that the gDNA method yielded from a handful of donors. TCRdb took over this immuneACCESS table, retaining in-frame rearrangements with V and J assigned. Such tables are incomplete; in checked studies, under half of the missing clones stem from an unresolved V gene, and the remainder is unexplained. V and J calls and clone size follow that table, whereas D and trimming were derived from the DNA. A total of hundreds of thousands of clones appear in this sample, 90% to 97% of them only once. The ten biggest clones cover around 0.3% of the sample.

The CDR3 holds 17 amino acids from the cysteine to the phenylalanine. Only the CDR3 part of the read is kept: 51 bases, read in frame from the first base. CDR1 and CDR2 were assigned from the germline V gene as SGHRS and YFSETQ. The germline V and J ends show losses of 2 bases and 4 bases respectively, and no gene match explains 9 bases of the junction. The sample belongs to a study of shared clonotypes between healthy human individuals (dated by TCRdb to about 2020). Regarding the study in general: A couple of women and a few men aged 18 to 49 years were included in the cohort. Per donor, three plates each were used for CD4 naive and CD4 memory, two for CD8 naive, and one for CD8 memory. The study deeply sequenced blood TCR repertoires of five healthy adults to estimate repertoire size and the extent of clonotype sharing between individuals. To increase sequencing depth and limit assay-specific biases, different laboratories used diverse techniques to prepare libraries and sequence TCR repertoires. Leukapheresis yielded between about 0.85 and 10 billion PBMCs per donor.

The paper as a whole reports these results and caveats: Only blood was sampled, and tissue TCR repertoires likely differ from those in blood. Compared with non-shared clonotypes, the clonotypes found in all four sorted-subset donors had higher generation probabilities. Sharing across a few donors was observed for approximately 4.6% of naive CD4, less than 4% of naive CD8, 2% to 2.5% of memory CD4, and roughly 0.4% of memory CD8 clonotypes. Rarefaction of sorted-subset datasets indicated incomplete sequencing despite the large sequencing depth. Naive subsets generally had larger estimated clonotype richness than memory subsets did. Because the study included only a small number of donors, the genetic and exposure-history diversity represented was limited. Based on pairwise subsampling, the degree of clonotype sharing among donors was expected to be affected by sequencing depth.

The donors were healthy, HIV-negative adults with no recently reported acute infections or vaccinations. Every donor was a Caucasian adult residing in Nashville, Tennessee, USA. CD8 memory samples consisted of magnetically selected CD45RO+ cells combined with CCR7-negative CD45RA+ effector memory (TemRA) cells. Blood was obtained by leukapheresis, after which PBMCs were separated by Ficoll-Histopaque density gradient centrifugation and cryopreserved in liquid nitrogen vapor phase. Analytical flow cytometry was used to check the purity and quantity of each magnetically sorted T cell population. Genomic DNA was isolated from each sorted fraction and quantified by UV absorbance on a Nanodrop 2000c.

This chain is built from TRBV5-1 and TRBJ2-7, with 13 central nucleotides matching TRBD2. Sequenced sample: memory CD8+ T cells sorted from blood. Sample cell subset or site, as interpreted from the label and publication: CD45RO+ cells pooled with CCR7-negative TemRA cells. The source of this sequence is a man younger than 45 in good health. The nucleotides read TGCGCCAGCAGCTTACCGGGACTAGCGGGAAGGATTTACGAGCAGTACTTC. The encoded protein is CASSLPGLAGRIYEQYF.